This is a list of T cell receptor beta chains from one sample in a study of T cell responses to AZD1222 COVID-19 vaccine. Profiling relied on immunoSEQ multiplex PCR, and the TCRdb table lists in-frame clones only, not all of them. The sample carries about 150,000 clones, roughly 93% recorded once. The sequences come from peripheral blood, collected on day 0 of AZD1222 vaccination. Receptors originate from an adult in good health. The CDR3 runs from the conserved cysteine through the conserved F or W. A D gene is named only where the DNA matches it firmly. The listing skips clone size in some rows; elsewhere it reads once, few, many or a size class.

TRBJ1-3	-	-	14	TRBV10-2	TGCGCCAGCAGTGAAACGGACTCTGGAAACACCATATATTTT	CASSETDSGNTIYF
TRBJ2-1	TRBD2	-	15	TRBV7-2	TGTGCCAGCAGATTAGCGGGAGCGGGATACAATGAGCAGTTCTTC	CASRLAGAGYNEQFF
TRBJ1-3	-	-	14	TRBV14	TGTGCCAGCAGCCTCGGGGCAGGCGGAAACACCATATATTTT	CASSLGAGGNTIYF
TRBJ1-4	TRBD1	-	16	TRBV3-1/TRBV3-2	TGTGCCAGCAGCCAAGATCTCGGGACAGGGAGTGAAAAACTGTTTTTT	CASSQDLGTGSEKLFF
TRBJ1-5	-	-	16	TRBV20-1	TGCAGTGCTAGTCCCCAGACAGGAGACGGAAATCAGCCCCAGCATTTT	CSASPQTGDGNQPQHF
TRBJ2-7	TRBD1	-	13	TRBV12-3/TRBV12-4	TGTGCCAGCAGTTTAGCGTGGGGACAGGGCTTATTCTTC	CASSLAWGQGLFF
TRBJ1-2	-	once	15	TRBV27	TGTGCCAGCAGTTTTACCGGGGGCGCTAGCTATGGCTACACCTTC	CASSFTGGASYGYTF
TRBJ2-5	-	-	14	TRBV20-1	TGCAGTGCTAGTAAAGGGTTGTGGGGCGGGACCCAGTACTTC	CSASKGLWGGTQYF
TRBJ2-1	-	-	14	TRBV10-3	TGTGCCATCAGGAGGGATGGGGCCTACAATGAGCAGTTCTTC	CAIRRDGAYNEQFF
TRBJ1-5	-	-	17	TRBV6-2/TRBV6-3	TGTGCCAGCAGTTACGTTTGGGGGGGAGGGATCAATCAGCCCCAGCATTTT	CASSYVWGGGINQPQHF
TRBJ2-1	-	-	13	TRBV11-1	TGTGCCAGCAGCTTAGGACAGTACAATGAGCAGTTCTTC	CASSLGQYNEQFF
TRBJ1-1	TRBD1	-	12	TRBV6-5	TGTGCCAGCAGTATAAGGACAGGTGAAGCTTTCTTT	CASSIRTGEAFF
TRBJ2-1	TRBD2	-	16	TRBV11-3	TGTGCCAGCAGCCCCGGGACTAGCGGGATCTACAATGAGCAGTTCTTC	CASSPGTSGIYNEQFF
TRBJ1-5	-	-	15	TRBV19	TGTGCCAGTGGCCAGACGAAATCGGGCGATCAGCCCCAGCATTTT	CASGQTKSGDQPQHF
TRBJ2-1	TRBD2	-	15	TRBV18	TGTGCCAGCTCCCGCCTAGCGGGAGATCTGAATGAGCAGTTCTTC	CASSRLAGDLNEQFF
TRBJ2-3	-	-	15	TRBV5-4	TGTGCCAGCAGCTTGGGGGGGGCTAGCACAGATACGCAGTATTTT	CASSLGGASTDTQYF
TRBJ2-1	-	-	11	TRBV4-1	TGCGCCAGCAGCCAAGATGGCAAGCAGTTCTTC	CASSQDGKQFF
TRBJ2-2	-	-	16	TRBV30	TGTGCCTGGAGAGGTCCGGGACTGACGAACACCGGGGAGCTGTTTTTT	CAWRGPGLTNTGELFF
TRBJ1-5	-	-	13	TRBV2	TGTGCCAGCAGGGAATCTAGCAATCAGCCCCAGCATTTT	CASRESSNQPQHF
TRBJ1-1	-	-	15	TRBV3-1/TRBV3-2	TGTGCCAGCAGCCAAGATGGGTCGAGCAACACTGAAGCTTTCTTT	CASSQDGSSNTEAFF
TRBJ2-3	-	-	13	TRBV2	TGTGCCAGCAGTGTGCGGGACACAGATACGCAGTATTTT	CASSVRDTDTQYF
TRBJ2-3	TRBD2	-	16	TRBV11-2	TGTGCCAGCACCTCTCAGGGGACTAGGTGGAGAGATACGCAGTATTTT	CASTSQGTRWRDTQYF